This T cell receptor (beta chain) was captured by sequencing in a study of Ad26.COV2.S vaccination and SARS-CoV-2 variants. Clones were sequenced by immunoSEQ multiplex PCR, and TCRdb holds only the in-frame ones, with some missing. The sample comprises about 400,000 clones, 75% to 90% of which are singletons, and 1.5% to 2% rests with the top ten. The sample's treatment: roughly 19 received Ad26.COV2.S at low or high dose, single or two shots; about 5 received placebo; per-sample allocation not given. Collection of the samples took place on day 63 after the first injection of vaccine or placebo. This CDR3 comprises 16 residues. The germline gives CDR1 LGHDT, CDR2 YNNKEL (reference sequence). V lost 4 bases, J lost 6 bases, and 18 bases lay in between.

The rearrangement joins TRBV3-1 (or the pseudogene TRBV3-2) to TRBJ2-2; D assignment may be TRBD1 or TRBD2 (7 bases each). The sequence came from a person aged 18-65 years who received the Ad26.COV2.S COVID-19 vaccine or a placebo. The specimen comprised peripheral blood, sampled in a trial of Ad26.COV2.S vaccine versus placebo. The CDR3 loop reads CASSPQGGGKPGELFF. The CDR3, as DNA: TGTGCCAGCAGCCCCCAGGGGGGGGGAAAACCCGGGGAGCTGTTTTTT.